The rows below give T cell receptor beta chains drawn from one sample of a study of blood T cell repertoires in COVID-19. This table comes from immunoSEQ multiplex PCR, and its TCRdb copy is limited to in-frame clones, with some not included. The sample includes 11,000 to 15,000 clones, around 91% seen only once; the top ten take less than 3%. Material: peripheral blood. These receptors all stem from a human donor in a cohort sampled during active COVID-19. Each CDR3 is given with its conserved first and last residue. D genes are given only for firm matches. A row's size may be missing; if present it is once, few, many or a size class.

d_gene: -; abundance: -; j_gene: TRBJ2-1; v_gene: TRBV28; CDR3aa: CASSRTVYNEQFF; CDR3nt: TGTGCCAGCAGCCGGACAGTTTACAATGAGCAGTTCTTC
d_gene: TRBD2; abundance: -; j_gene: TRBJ2-7; v_gene: TRBV6-2/TRBV6-3; CDR3aa: CASSLAGPSYEQYF; CDR3nt: TGTGCCAGCAGTTTAGCGGGTCCCTCCTACGAGCAGTACTTC
d_gene: TRBD1; abundance: -; j_gene: TRBJ1-1; v_gene: TRBV18; CDR3aa: CASSLTGGALSGTEAFF; CDR3nt: TGTGCCAGCTCACTCACAGGGGGCGCCCTTTCGGGGACTGAAGCTTTCTTT
d_gene: TRBD1; abundance: -; j_gene: TRBJ2-1; v_gene: TRBV6-5; CDR3aa: CASTQGQGVIF; CDR3nt: TGTGCCAGCACCCAAGGACAGGGTGTGATCTTC
d_gene: -; abundance: -; j_gene: TRBJ2-7; v_gene: TRBV18; CDR3aa: CASSHGQRDYEQYF; CDR3nt: TGTGCCAGCTCACATGGACAGAGAGACTACGAGCAGTACTTC
d_gene: -; abundance: -; j_gene: TRBJ2-1; v_gene: TRBV7-2; CDR3aa: CASSLQQAVYNEQFF; CDR3nt: TGTGCCAGCAGCTTACAACAGGCGGTCTACAATGAGCAGTTCTTC
d_gene: TRBD1; abundance: -; j_gene: TRBJ2-1; v_gene: TRBV18; CDR3aa: CASSRQGANEQFF; CDR3nt: TGTGCCAGCTCAAGACAGGGGGCCAATGAGCAGTTCTTC
d_gene: -; abundance: -; j_gene: TRBJ1-1; v_gene: TRBV9; CDR3aa: CASSVAGGRAFF; CDR3nt: TGTGCCAGCAGCGTAGCCGGGGGTAGGGCTTTCTTT
d_gene: TRBD2; abundance: -; j_gene: TRBJ2-5; v_gene: TRBV30; CDR3aa: CAWTPGTSRETQYF; CDR3nt: TGTGCCTGGACCCCCGGGACTAGCCGGGAGACCCAGTACTTC
d_gene: TRBD2; abundance: -; j_gene: TRBJ2-2; v_gene: TRBV10-2; CDR3aa: CASRAGTSTGELFF; CDR3nt: TGCGCCAGCAGGGCCGGGACTAGCACCGGGGAGCTGTTTTTT
d_gene: TRBD1; abundance: -; j_gene: TRBJ1-5; v_gene: TRBV27; CDR3aa: CASSLGQGHQPQHF; CDR3nt: TGTGCCAGCAGTCTTGGACAGGGACATCAGCCCCAGCATTTT
d_gene: TRBD2; abundance: -; j_gene: TRBJ2-1; v_gene: TRBV7-3; CDR3aa: CASSFGLAEYNEQFF; CDR3nt: TGTGCCAGCAGCTTTGGTCTAGCGGAGTACAATGAGCAGTTCTTC
d_gene: -; abundance: once; j_gene: TRBJ2-6; v_gene: TRBV5-4; CDR3aa: CASSPTNRASSGANVLTF; CDR3nt: TGTGCCAGCAGCCCCACCAACAGGGCCTCCTCTGGGGCCAACGTCCTGACTTTC
d_gene: TRBD1; abundance: few; j_gene: TRBJ1-2; v_gene: TRBV2; CDR3aa: CAGTGADGYTF; CDR3nt: TGTGCCGGTACAGGGGCGGACGGCTACACCTTC
d_gene: -; abundance: -; j_gene: TRBJ2-5; v_gene: TRBV11-2; CDR3aa: CASSSPGRGLETQYF; CDR3nt: TGTGCCAGCAGCTCACCGGGACGGGGGTTAGAGACCCAGTACTTC
d_gene: -; abundance: once; j_gene: TRBJ1-1; v_gene: TRBV30; CDR3aa: CAWSGRARTEAFF; CDR3nt: TGTGCCTGGAGTGGCAGGGCGAGAACTGAAGCTTTCTTT
d_gene: -; abundance: -; j_gene: TRBJ2-2; v_gene: TRBV18; CDR3aa: CASSITGFSGELFF; CDR3nt: TGTGCCAGCTCGATTACGGGGTTCTCCGGGGAGCTGTTTTTT
d_gene: TRBD1; abundance: -; j_gene: TRBJ1-2; v_gene: TRBV28; CDR3aa: CASSGQGYWNGYTF; CDR3nt: TGTGCCAGCAGTGGACAGGGTTATTGGAATGGCTACACCTTC
d_gene: -; abundance: -; j_gene: TRBJ2-5; v_gene: TRBV4-1; CDR3aa: CASSQGRGNSYQETQYF; CDR3nt: TGCGCCAGCAGCCAAGGCCGGGGGAACTCGTACCAAGAGACCCAGTACTTC
d_gene: -; abundance: few; j_gene: TRBJ2-7; v_gene: TRBV11-2; CDR3aa: CASSELVPYEQYF; CDR3nt: TGTGCCAGCAGCGAACTAGTCCCCTACGAGCAGTACTTC
d_gene: TRBD2; abundance: -; j_gene: TRBJ2-1; v_gene: TRBV7-2; CDR3aa: CASSLDSGGTYNEQFF; CDR3nt: TGTGCCAGCAGCTTAGATAGCGGGGGAACCTACAATGAGCAGTTCTTC
d_gene: -; abundance: -; j_gene: TRBJ2-2; v_gene: TRBV7-3; CDR3aa: CASSPTRQNTGELFF; CDR3nt: TGTGCCAGCAGCCCGACCCGACAGAACACCGGGGAGCTGTTTTTT
d_gene: TRBD2; abundance: once; j_gene: TRBJ2-2; v_gene: TRBV28; CDR3aa: CASLRGAHTGELFF; CDR3nt: TGTGCCAGTTTGCGGGGGGCTCACACCGGGGAGCTGTTTTTT
d_gene: -; abundance: -; j_gene: TRBJ1-2; v_gene: TRBV7-9; CDR3aa: CASSLGLLRNYGYTF; CDR3nt: TGTGCCAGCAGCTTAGGACTGCTAAGGAACTATGGCTACACCTTC
d_gene: -; abundance: -; j_gene: TRBJ2-3; v_gene: TRBV7-3; CDR3aa: CASSPTRGDTQYF; CDR3nt: TGTGCCAGCAGCCCTACGCGTGGAGATACGCAGTATTTT
d_gene: TRBD1; abundance: -; j_gene: TRBJ1-5; v_gene: TRBV2; CDR3aa: CASRDRVTQPQHF; CDR3nt: TGTGCCAGCAGAGACAGGGTGACTCAGCCCCAGCATTTT
d_gene: -; abundance: -; j_gene: TRBJ2-7; v_gene: TRBV19; CDR3aa: CASSIGGLSSYEQYF; CDR3nt: TGTGCCAGTAGTATCGGGGGGCTCTCGTCCTACGAGCAGTACTTC
d_gene: -; abundance: -; j_gene: TRBJ1-1; v_gene: TRBV4-3; CDR3aa: CASSTLGDTEAFF; CDR3nt: TGCGCCAGCAGCACTCTGGGAGACACTGAAGCTTTCTTT
d_gene: -; abundance: -; j_gene: TRBJ1-1; v_gene: TRBV11-1; CDR3aa: CASSSRGNTEAFF; CDR3nt: TGTGCCAGCAGCTCCAGGGGGAACACTGAAGCTTTCTTT
d_gene: -; abundance: -; j_gene: TRBJ2-2; v_gene: TRBV20-1; CDR3aa: CSADKTGELFF; CDR3nt: TGCAGTGCAGACAAAACCGGGGAGCTGTTTTTT
d_gene: TRBD2; abundance: -; j_gene: TRBJ2-3; v_gene: TRBV3-1/TRBV3-2; CDR3aa: CASSQVSGGAGDTQYF; CDR3nt: TGTGCCAGCAGCCAGGTTAGCGGGGGGGCCGGAGATACGCAGTATTTT
d_gene: -; abundance: -; j_gene: TRBJ2-1; v_gene: TRBV11-3; CDR3aa: CASSLQGVEQFF; CDR3nt: TGTGCCAGCAGCCTACAGGGAGTTGAGCAGTTCTTC
d_gene: TRBD2; abundance: -; j_gene: TRBJ2-4; v_gene: TRBV11-2; CDR3aa: CASSLQRGGLYIQYF; CDR3nt: TGTGCCAGCAGCTTACAGCGGGGGGGCCTCTACATTCAGTACTTC
d_gene: -; abundance: -; j_gene: TRBJ1-1; v_gene: TRBV13; CDR3aa: CASSRDRPNTEAFF; CDR3nt: TGTGCCAGCAGCCGTGACAGGCCGAACACTGAAGCTTTCTTT
d_gene: -; abundance: -; j_gene: TRBJ2-7; v_gene: TRBV18; CDR3aa: CASSPPYGSTYEQYF; CDR3nt: TGTGCCAGCTCACCACCGTATGGCAGTACCTACGAGCAGTACTTC
d_gene: -; abundance: -; j_gene: TRBJ1-2; v_gene: TRBV6-6; CDR3aa: CASSYSEQALNYGYTF; CDR3nt: TGTGCCAGCAGTTACTCGGAACAGGCGTTAAACTATGGCTACACCTTC
d_gene: TRBD1; abundance: -; j_gene: TRBJ1-3; v_gene: TRBV9; CDR3aa: CASSVARGSGNTIYF; CDR3nt: TGTGCCAGCAGCGTAGCCAGGGGGTCTGGAAACACCATATATTTT
d_gene: -; abundance: -; j_gene: TRBJ2-7; v_gene: TRBV20-1; CDR3aa: CSASTVGFGEQYF; CDR3nt: TGCAGTGCTAGTACGGTGGGCTTCGGCGAGCAGTACTTC
d_gene: -; abundance: -; j_gene: TRBJ2-2; v_gene: TRBV5-1; CDR3aa: CASIGTNTGELFF; CDR3nt: TGCGCCAGCATCGGTACGAACACCGGGGAGCTGTTTTTT
d_gene: TRBD1; abundance: few; j_gene: TRBJ1-1; v_gene: TRBV2; CDR3aa: CASSGTAFSAFF; CDR3nt: TGTGCCAGCAGCGGGACAGCCTTTTCAGCTTTCTTT
d_gene: TRBD1; abundance: once; j_gene: TRBJ1-2; v_gene: TRBV19; CDR3aa: CASSPTGDKDYGYTF; CDR3nt: TGTGCCAGTAGCCCGACAGGGGATAAAGACTATGGCTACACCTTC
d_gene: -; abundance: once; j_gene: TRBJ2-5; v_gene: TRBV7-9; CDR3aa: CASSEIGQILQETQYF; CDR3nt: TGTGCCAGCAGCGAGATAGGACAGATACTCCAAGAGACCCAGTACTTC
d_gene: TRBD1; abundance: -; j_gene: TRBJ1-6; v_gene: TRBV6-1; CDR3aa: CASSEAFGQAGSPLHF; CDR3nt: TGTGCCAGCAGTGAAGCGTTCGGACAGGCAGGTTCACCCCTCCACTTT
d_gene: -; abundance: -; j_gene: TRBJ1-2; v_gene: TRBV3-1/TRBV3-2; CDR3aa: CASSQVQSYGYTF; CDR3nt: TGTGCCAGCAGCCAAGTACAGAGCTATGGCTACACCTTC
d_gene: TRBD1; abundance: -; j_gene: TRBJ2-7; v_gene: TRBV4-3; CDR3aa: CASSLHRGSYEQYF; CDR3nt: TGCGCCAGCAGCCTTCACAGGGGATCTTACGAGCAGTACTTC
d_gene: -; abundance: once; j_gene: TRBJ1-4; v_gene: TRBV7-2; CDR3aa: CASSYRTDNEKLFF; CDR3nt: TGTGCCAGCAGCTACCGGACAGATAATGAAAAACTGTTTTTT
d_gene: -; abundance: -; j_gene: TRBJ2-5; v_gene: TRBV11-1; CDR3aa: CASSLQNQETQYF; CDR3nt: TGTGCCAGCAGCTTACAGAACCAAGAGACCCAGTACTTC
d_gene: -; abundance: -; j_gene: TRBJ1-1; v_gene: TRBV19; CDR3aa: CASSTHTNTEAFF; CDR3nt: TGTGCCAGTAGTACCCACACGAACACTGAAGCTTTCTTT
d_gene: TRBD2; abundance: -; j_gene: TRBJ2-2; v_gene: TRBV13; CDR3aa: CASSLGLLAGATGELFF; CDR3nt: TGTGCCAGCAGCTTAGGCCTACTAGCGGGAGCCACCGGGGAGCTGTTTTTT
d_gene: -; abundance: -; j_gene: TRBJ1-2; v_gene: TRBV27; CDR3aa: CASSSGARAYGYTF; CDR3nt: TGTGCCAGCAGTTCAGGGGCCCGGGCCTATGGCTACACCTTC
d_gene: TRBD1; abundance: -; j_gene: TRBJ1-2; v_gene: TRBV24-1; CDR3aa: CATSDKVPGGAGGYTF; CDR3nt: TGTGCCACCAGTGATAAAGTCCCAGGGGGCGCAGGAGGCTACACCTTC
d_gene: TRBD2; abundance: -; j_gene: TRBJ2-1; v_gene: TRBV7-9; CDR3aa: CATSGTSGRWNEQFF; CDR3nt: TGTGCCACCTCGGGGACTAGCGGGAGATGGAATGAGCAGTTCTTC
d_gene: -; abundance: -; j_gene: TRBJ1-1; v_gene: TRBV18; CDR3aa: CASSPPGGGGNTEAFF; CDR3nt: TGTGCCAGCTCACCACCGGGGGGGGGCGGGAACACTGAAGCTTTCTTT
d_gene: -; abundance: few; j_gene: TRBJ2-3; v_gene: TRBV9; CDR3aa: CASSVKRPLDQYF; CDR3nt: TGTGCCAGCAGCGTCAAGCGGCCGCTCGATCAGTATTTT